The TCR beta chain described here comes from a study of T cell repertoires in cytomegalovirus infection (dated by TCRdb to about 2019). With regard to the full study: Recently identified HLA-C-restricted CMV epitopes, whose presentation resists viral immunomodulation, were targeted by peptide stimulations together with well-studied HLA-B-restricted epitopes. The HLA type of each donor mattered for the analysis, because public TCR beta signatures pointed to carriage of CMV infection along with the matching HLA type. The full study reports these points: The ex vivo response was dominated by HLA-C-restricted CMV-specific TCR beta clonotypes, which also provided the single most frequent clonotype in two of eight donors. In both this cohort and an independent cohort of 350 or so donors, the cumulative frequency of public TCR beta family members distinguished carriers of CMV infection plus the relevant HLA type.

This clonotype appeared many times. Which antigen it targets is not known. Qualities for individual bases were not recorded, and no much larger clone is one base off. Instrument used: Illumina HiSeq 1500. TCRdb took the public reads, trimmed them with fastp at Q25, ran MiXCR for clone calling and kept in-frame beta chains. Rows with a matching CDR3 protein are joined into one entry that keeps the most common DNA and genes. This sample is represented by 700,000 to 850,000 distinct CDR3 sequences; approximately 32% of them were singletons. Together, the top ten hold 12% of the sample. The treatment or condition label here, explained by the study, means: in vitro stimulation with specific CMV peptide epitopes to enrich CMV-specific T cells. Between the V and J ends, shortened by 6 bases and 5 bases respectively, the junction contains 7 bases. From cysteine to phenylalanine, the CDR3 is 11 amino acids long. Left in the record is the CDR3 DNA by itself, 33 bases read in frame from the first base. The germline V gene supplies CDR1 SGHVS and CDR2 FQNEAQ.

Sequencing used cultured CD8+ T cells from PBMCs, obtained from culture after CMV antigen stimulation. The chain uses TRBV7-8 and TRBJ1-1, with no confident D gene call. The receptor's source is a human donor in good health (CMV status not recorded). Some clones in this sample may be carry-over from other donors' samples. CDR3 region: CASRDGTEAFF. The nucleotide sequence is TGTGCCAGCAGGGACGGGACTGAAGCTTTCTTT.